Sequencing of this TCR beta chain was carried out in a study of CD8 T cells in Susac syndrome. An amount of RNA that ranged from roughly 0.5 to 1 ug was reverse transcribed with random hexamers. TCRdb re-called the immunoSEQ multiplex PCR reads with MiXCR, one entry per CDR3 protein. The repertoire consists of about 150,000 distinct CDR3 sequences, with around 95% occurring once and the leading ten covering 0.14% to 0.15%. The V and J ends lost 6 bases and 0 bases respectively, with 13 bases between them. Looked up from germline, CDR1 is MNHEY and CDR2 is SMNVEV (reference sequence). This CDR3 has 15 residues.

The chain couples TRBV27 to TRBJ2-3; D is possibly TRBD1 or TRBD2 (5 bases each). The origin of this receptor is a human donor with multiple sclerosis. Sequenced input: CD8+ T cells from PBMCs. CDR3 coding DNA: TGTGCCAGCAGCCCAGCCGGGGCTAGCACAGATACGCAGTATTTT. Its translation: CASSPAGASTDTQYF.